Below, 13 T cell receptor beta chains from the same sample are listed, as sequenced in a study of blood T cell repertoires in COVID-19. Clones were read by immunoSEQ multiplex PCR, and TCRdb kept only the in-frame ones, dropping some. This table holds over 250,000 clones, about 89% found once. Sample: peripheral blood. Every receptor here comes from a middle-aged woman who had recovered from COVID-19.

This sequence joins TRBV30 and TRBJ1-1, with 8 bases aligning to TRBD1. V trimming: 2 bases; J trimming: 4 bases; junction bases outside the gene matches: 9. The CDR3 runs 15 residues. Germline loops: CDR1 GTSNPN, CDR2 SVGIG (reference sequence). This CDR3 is CAWSPIGQGFTEAFF. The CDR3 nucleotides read TGTGCCTGGAGTCCCATAGGACAGGGATTCACTGAAGCTTTCTTT.

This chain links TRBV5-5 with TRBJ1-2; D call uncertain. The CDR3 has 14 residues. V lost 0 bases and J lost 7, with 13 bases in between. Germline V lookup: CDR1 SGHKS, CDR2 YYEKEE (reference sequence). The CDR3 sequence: CASSLDRPTGGYTF. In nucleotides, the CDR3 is TGTGCCAGCAGCTTGGATCGCCCGACGGGTGGCTACACCTTC.

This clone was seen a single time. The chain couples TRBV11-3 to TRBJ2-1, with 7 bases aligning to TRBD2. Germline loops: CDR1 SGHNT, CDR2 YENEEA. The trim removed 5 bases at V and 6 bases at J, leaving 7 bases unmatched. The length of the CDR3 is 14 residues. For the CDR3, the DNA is TGTGCCAGCAGCGTAACTAGCGAGGGCAATGAGCAGTTCTTC. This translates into CASSVTSEGNEQFF.

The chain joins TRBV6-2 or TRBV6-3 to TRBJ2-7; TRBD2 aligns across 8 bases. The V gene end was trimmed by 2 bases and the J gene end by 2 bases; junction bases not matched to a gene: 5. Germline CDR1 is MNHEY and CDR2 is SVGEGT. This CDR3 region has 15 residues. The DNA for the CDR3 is TGTGCCAGCAGTTACGTCCGGGGGGGGACCTACGAGCAGTACTTC. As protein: CASSYVRGGTYEQYF.

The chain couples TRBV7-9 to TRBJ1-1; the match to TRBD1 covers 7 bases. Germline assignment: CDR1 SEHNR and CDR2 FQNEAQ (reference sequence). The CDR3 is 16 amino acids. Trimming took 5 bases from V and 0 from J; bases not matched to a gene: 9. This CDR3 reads CASSEPGQFMNTEAFF. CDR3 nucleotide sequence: TGTGCCAGCAGCGAGCCGGGACAGTTCATGAACACTGAAGCTTTCTTT. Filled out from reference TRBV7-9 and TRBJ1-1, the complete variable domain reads DTGVSQNPRHKITKRGQNVTFRCDPISEHNRLYWYRQTLGQGPEFLTYFQNEAQLEKSRLLSDRFSAERPKGSFSTLEIQRTEQGDSAMYLCASSEPGQFMNTEAFFGQGTRLTVV.

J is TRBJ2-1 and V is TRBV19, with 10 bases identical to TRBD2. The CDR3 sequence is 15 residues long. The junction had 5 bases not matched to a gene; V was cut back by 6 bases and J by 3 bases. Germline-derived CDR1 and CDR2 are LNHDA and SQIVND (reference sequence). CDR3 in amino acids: CASRLSGGGYNEQFF. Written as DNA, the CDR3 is TGTGCCAGTAGACTGAGCGGGGGGGGCTACAATGAGCAGTTCTTC.

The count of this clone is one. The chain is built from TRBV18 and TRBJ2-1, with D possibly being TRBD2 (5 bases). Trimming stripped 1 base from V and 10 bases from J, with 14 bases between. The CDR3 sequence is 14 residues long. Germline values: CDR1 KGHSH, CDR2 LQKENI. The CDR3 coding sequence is TGTGCCAGCTCACCACTACCCGCCGGGGAAGAGCAGTTCTTC. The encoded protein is CASSPLPAGEEQFF.

In nucleotides, the CDR3 is TGTGCCAGCAGCTTAGCGACAGGAGGCACTGAAGCTTTCTTT. Translating gives CASSLATGGTEAFF. This sequence joins TRBV7-8 and TRBJ1-1, with D perhaps TRBD1 (6 bases). This CDR3 region has 14 residues. Germline values: CDR1 SGHVS, CDR2 FQNEAQ. V shed 0 bases and J shed 4 bases, with 9 bases lying between them. The complete variable domain, with remaining parts taken from reference TRBV7-8 and TRBJ1-1, reads GAGVSQSPRYKVAKRGQDVALRCDPISGHVSLFWYQQALGQGPEFLTYFQNEAQLDKSGLPSDRFFAERPEGSVSTLKIQRTQQEDSAVYLCASSLATGGTEAFFGQGTRLTVV.

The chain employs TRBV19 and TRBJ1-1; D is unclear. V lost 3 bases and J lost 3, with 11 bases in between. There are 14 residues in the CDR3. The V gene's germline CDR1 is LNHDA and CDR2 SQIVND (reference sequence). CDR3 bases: TGTGCCAGTAGTATGGCTAAACGGGACACTGAAGCTTTCTTT. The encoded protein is CASSMAKRDTEAFF.

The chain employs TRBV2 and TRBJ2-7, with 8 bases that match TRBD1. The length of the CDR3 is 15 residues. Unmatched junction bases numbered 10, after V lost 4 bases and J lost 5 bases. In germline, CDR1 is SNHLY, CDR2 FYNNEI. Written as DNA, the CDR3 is TGTGCCAGCAGTGTTTTCGGGACAGGTATTCACGAGCAGTACTTC. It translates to CASSVFGTGIHEQYF.

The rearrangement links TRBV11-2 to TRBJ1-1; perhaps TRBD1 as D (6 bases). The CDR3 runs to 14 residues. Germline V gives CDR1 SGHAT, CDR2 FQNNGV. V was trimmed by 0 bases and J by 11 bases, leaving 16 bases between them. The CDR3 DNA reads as TGTGCCAGCAGCTTAGATCGGACAGCCGCTAGGGCTTTCTTT. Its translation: CASSLDRTAARAFF.

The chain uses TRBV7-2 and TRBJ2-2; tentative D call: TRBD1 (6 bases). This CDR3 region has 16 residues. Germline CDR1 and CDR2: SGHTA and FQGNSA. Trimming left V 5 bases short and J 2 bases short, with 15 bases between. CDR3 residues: CASSPQGRGNTGELFF. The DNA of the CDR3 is TGTGCCAGCAGCCCACAGGGCAGGGGTAACACCGGGGAGCTGTTTTTT. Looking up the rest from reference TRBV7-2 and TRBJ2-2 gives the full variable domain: GAGVSQSPSNKVTEKGKDVELRCDPISGHTALYWYRQSLGQGLEFLIYFQGNSAPDKSGLPSDRFSAERTGGSVSTLTIQRTQQEDSAVYLCASSPQGRGNTGELFFGEGSRLTVL.

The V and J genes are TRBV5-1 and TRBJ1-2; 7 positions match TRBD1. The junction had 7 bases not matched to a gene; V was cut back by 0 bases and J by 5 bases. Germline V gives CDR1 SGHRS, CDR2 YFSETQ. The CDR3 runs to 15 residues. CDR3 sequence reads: CASSLGRGQFYGYTF. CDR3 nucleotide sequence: TGCGCCAGCAGCTTGGGGAGGGGACAGTTTTATGGCTACACCTTC.